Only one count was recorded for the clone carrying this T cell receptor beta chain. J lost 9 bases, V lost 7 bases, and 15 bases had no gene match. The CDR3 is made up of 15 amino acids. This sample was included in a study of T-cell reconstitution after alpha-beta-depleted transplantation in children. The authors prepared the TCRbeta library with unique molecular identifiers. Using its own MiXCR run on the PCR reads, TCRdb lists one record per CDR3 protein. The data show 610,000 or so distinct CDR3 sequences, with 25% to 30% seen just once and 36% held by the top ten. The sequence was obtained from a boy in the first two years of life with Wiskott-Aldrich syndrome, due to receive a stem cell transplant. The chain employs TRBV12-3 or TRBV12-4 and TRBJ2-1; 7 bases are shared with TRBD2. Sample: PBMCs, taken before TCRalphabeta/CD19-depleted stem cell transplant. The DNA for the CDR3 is TGTGCCAGCACCCTTGTTGAGGGAGGGAGGGCTGAGCAGTTCTTC. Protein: CASTLVEGGRAEQFF.